Included here is one T cell receptor (beta chain) sequence, with context. Its antigen is undetermined. An end of the junction does not agree with germline; a read error may underlie this. TCRbeta libraries were built with three rounds of nested PCR, modified from ARM-PCR. TCRdb called the multiplex PCR reads again in MiXCR, with one record for every CDR3 protein. Seen here are 220,000 or so distinct CDR3 sequences, over 55% observed once, and the top ten hold under 30%. This entry comes from a study of tumor and adjacent non-tumor tissue in lung cancer. General study points: TCR diversity was significantly greater in tumor than normal lung tissue.

No cell sorting was done before RNA was extracted from the tissue. CDR1 SGHDT and CDR2 YYEEEE come from the germline V gene. This CDR3 contains 15 residues. This chain uses TRBV5-6 with TRBJ1-5, with D perhaps matching TRBD1 (5 bases). The receptor was derived from a man in his 60s with non-small cell lung cancer. The sequenced material came from lung tumor tissue. The CDR3 reads CAGSTYQGLRQPQHF. The CDR3 DNA reads TGTGCCGGCAGCACCTACCAGGGACTCAGGCAGCCCCAGCATTTT.